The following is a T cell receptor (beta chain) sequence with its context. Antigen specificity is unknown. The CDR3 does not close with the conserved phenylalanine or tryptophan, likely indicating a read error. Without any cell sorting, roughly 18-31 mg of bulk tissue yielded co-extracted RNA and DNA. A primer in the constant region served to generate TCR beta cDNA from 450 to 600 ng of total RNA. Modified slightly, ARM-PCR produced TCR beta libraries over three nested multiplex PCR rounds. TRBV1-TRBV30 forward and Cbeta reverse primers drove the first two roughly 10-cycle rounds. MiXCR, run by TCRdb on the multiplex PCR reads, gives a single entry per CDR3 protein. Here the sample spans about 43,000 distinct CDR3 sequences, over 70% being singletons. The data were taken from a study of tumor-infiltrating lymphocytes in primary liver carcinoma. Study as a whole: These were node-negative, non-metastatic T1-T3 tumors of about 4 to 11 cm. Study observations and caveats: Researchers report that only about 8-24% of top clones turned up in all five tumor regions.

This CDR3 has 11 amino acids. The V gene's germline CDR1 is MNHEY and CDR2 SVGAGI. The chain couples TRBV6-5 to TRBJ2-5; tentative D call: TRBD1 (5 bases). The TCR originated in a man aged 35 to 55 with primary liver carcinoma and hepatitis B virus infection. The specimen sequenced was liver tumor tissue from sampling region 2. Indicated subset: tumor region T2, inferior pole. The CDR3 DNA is TGTGCCAGTAGTTACAGGGAGACCCAGTACTCC. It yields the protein CASSYRETQYS.